This T cell receptor beta chain came from a study of blood T cell repertoires in COVID-19. Clones were read by immunoSEQ multiplex PCR, and TCRdb kept only the in-frame ones, dropping some. This table holds roughly 140,000 clones, under 85% found once. The receptor's source is a man aged 50-60 years with active or convalescent COVID-19. Sequencing used peripheral blood.

CDR3 residues: CASAGLYNEQFF. DNA for the CDR3: TGTGCCAGCGCAGGGCTATACAATGAGCAGTTCTTC. V and J are TRBV27 and TRBJ2-1; D might be TRBD1 (5 bases). The CDR3 contains 12 residues. The V end was cut by 8 bases, the J end by 4 bases, with 9 bases between. Per the germline V gene, CDR1 is MNHEY and CDR2 is SMNVEV (reference sequence).